A single T cell receptor (beta chain) is shown here with its context. Its antigen remains unknown. Additional DNA sequences in this sample encode the identical CDR3. The entry originates in a study of cytomegalovirus exposure and HLA in healthy donors. General study points: It was shown in a later analysis that HLA-associated TCR beta chains were more clonally expanded than other, equally common chains. It was 150 to 200 TCR beta chains that were listed as cytomegalovirus-associated.

V lost 0 bases and J lost 4, with 6 bases in between. Germline assignment: CDR1 ENHRY and CDR2 SYGVKD. The CDR3 has 13 amino acids. The PCR was carried out with 60 Vbeta primers and 13 Jbeta primers. The repertoire was sequenced with immunoSEQ multiplex PCR; TCRdb's copy has only in-frame clones and lacks some. The sample holds around 230,000 clones; 78% are singletons and the top ten take about 0.47%. The sequenced sample was PBMCs. The sequence was collected from a boy aged 5-17 years in good health and CMV-seronegative. The chain employs TRBV10-3 and TRBJ1-1; maybe TRBD1 (5 bases). The CDR3: CAISESGGTEAFF. Written as DNA, the CDR3 is TGTGCCATCAGTGAGTCGGGGGGCACTGAAGCTTTCTTT.